The clone carrying this T cell receptor (beta chain) was counted at least ten times. Authors of the study amplified TCR beta CDR3 regions from RNA transcripts. Carried out on the TCR CDR3, a first-round RT-PCR used the HTBI primer set. TCRdb re-analysed the multiplex PCR reads in MiXCR, keeping a single row per CDR3 protein. The data contain fewer than 350,000 distinct CDR3 sequences, roughly 23% of them singletons. The data were taken from a study of T cells in Graves' hyperthyroidism and ophthalmopathy. The wider study: Blood from the periphery was taken at initial diagnosis, before any treatment.

Disease duration under 2 months; hyperthyroidism patients were aged 18 to 65. Researchers barred patients who had uncontrolled infection, other autoimmune disease, pregnancy or lactation. The CDR3 has 14 amino acids. Germline V gene data show CDR1 as DFQATT and CDR2 as SNEGSKA (reference sequence). V was cut by 5 bases and J by 6 bases, with 20 bases left in between. The V call is TRBV20-1, the J call TRBJ2-7, with a tentative D call TRBD1 (5 bases). This receptor was identified in a woman aged 45-65 years with Graves' hyperthyroidism. The sequenced material came from blood. The CDR3 sequence: CSAFSTDTVGEQYF. The DNA for the CDR3 is TGCAGTGCTTTCTCTACGGACACGGTTGGCGAGCAGTACTTC.